Included here is one TCR beta chain sequence, with context. Its antigen is currently unknown. Primers: 60 Vbeta forward and 13 Jbeta reverse. The protocol was immunoSEQ multiplex PCR, while the TCRdb copy is restricted to in-frame clones and leaves out a portion. In the table there are about 250,000 clones, approximately 70% of which are singletons. These data originate in a study of cytomegalovirus exposure and HLA in healthy donors. The V gene end was trimmed by 4 bases and the J gene end by 3 bases; junction bases not matched to a gene: 5. This CDR3 is 17 amino acids long. CDR1 SNHLY and CDR2 FYNNEI come from the germline V gene. Study-wide results and caveats: In a later analysis, at a false discovery rate of 0.05, approximately 16,000 TCR beta sequences matched HLA alleles. Analysis performed later showed TCR beta chains linked to HLA being more clonally expanded than equally common others. With DRB1 most and HLA-C fewest, TCR association rates differed between HLA loci in a later analysis. Analysis was carried out at a later point, and it linked a missense DCLRE1C variant to TCR beta V- and J-gene trimming.

Sequencing was carried out using PBMCs. The receptor comes from a female donor in good health and CMV-seronegative. This chain uses TRBV2 with TRBJ2-1, with TRBD2 matching 14 bases. The CDR3 DNA follows: TGTGCCAGCAGTGGACTAGCGGGAGGGTATAACTACAATGAGCAGTTCTTC. This sequence encodes CASSGLAGGYNYNEQFF.